Here is one T cell receptor (beta chain) with its context. The CDR3 extends over 13 amino acids. The J segment lost 5 bases and the V segment lost 6 bases, leaving 7 bases of the junction unmatched. The data belong to a study of blood T cell repertoires in COVID-19. Overall study context: T cells, B-cell-depleted T cells, or PBMCs supplied cDNA or gDNA.

Some clones are missing from TCRdb's copy, which holds only in-frame ones; the method was immunoSEQ multiplex PCR. The profile shows under 250,000 clones, about 92% of them singletons. This receptor was taken from a man aged 25 to 40 with acute or convalescent COVID-19. This chain joins TRBV12-3 or TRBV12-4 and TRBJ2-7; TRBD1 aligns across 7 bases. Sequencing was done on a sample of peripheral blood. CDR3 residues: CASRYRGRDEQYF. The CDR3 DNA is TGTGCCAGCAGGTACAGGGGTAGGGACGAGCAGTACTTC.